This T cell receptor (beta chain) emerged from a study of blood T cell repertoires in COVID-19. Clones were sequenced by immunoSEQ multiplex PCR, and TCRdb holds only the in-frame ones, with some missing. The sample has 250,000 to 300,000 clones, 85% to 90% seen once; the top ten hold approximately 12%. The CDR3 loop spans 15 amino acids. Germline lookup yields CDR1 SNHLY and CDR2 FYNNEI. The germline V and J ends were trimmed by 3 bases and 8 bases, with 14 bases remaining between them. Patients at the Seattle site were enrolled during active infection and followed longitudinally. Material for sequencing was peripheral blood. The chain employs TRBV2 and TRBJ1-6; D might be TRBD1 (6 bases). The clonotype originates from a young woman with COVID-19, enrolled during active disease. CDR3 in amino acids: CASSDRGGLDSPLHF. The CDR3 bases are TGTGCCAGCAGTGATCGGGGGGGCCTCGATTCACCCCTCCACTTT.